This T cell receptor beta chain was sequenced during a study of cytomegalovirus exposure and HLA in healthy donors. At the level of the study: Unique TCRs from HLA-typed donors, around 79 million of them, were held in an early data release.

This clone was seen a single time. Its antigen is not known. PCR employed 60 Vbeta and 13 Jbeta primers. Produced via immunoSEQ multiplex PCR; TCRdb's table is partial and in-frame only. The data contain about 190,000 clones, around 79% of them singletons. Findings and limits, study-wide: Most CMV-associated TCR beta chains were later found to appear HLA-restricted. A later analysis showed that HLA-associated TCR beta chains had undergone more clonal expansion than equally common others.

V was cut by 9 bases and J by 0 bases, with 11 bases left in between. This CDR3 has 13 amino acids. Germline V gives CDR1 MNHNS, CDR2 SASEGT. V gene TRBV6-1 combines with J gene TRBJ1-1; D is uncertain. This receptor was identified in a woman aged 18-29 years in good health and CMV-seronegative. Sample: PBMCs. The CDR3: CASRPGLNTEAFF. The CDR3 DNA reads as TGTGCCAGTAGGCCAGGCTTGAACACTGAAGCTTTCTTT.